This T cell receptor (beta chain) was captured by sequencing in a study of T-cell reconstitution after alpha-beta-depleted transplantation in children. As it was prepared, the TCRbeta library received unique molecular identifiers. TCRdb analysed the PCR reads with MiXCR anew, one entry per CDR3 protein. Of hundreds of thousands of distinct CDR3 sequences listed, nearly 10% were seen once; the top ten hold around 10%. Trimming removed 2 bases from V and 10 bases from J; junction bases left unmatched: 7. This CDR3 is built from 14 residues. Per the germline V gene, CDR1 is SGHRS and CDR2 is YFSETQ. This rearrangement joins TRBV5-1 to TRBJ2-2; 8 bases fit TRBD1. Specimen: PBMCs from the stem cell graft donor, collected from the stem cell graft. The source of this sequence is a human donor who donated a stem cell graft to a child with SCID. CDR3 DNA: TGCGCCAGCAGCTTAGGACAGGGCGTCGTGGAGCTGTTTTTT. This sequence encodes CASSLGQGVVELFF.